Each of the 28 T cell receptor beta chains below was sequenced from the same sample in a study of cytomegalovirus exposure and HLA in healthy donors. Both 60 Vbeta primers and 13 Jbeta primers went into the PCR. The repertoire was sequenced with immunoSEQ multiplex PCR; TCRdb's copy has only in-frame clones and lacks some. In the table there are some 170,000 clones, 82% of which are singletons. What was sequenced was PBMCs. Receptors were obtained from a girl under 18 in good health and CMV-seropositive.

This chain links TRBV7-2 with TRBJ2-3; TRBD2 is a possible D gene (7 bases). Per the germline V gene, CDR1 is SGHTA and CDR2 is FQGNSA. V lost 3 bases, J lost 1 base, and 20 bases lay in between. This CDR3 contains 18 residues. CDR3 in amino acids: CASSLRRGSSGGTDTQYF. In nucleotides, the CDR3 is TGTGCCAGCAGCTTGAGGAGGGGGTCTAGCGGTGGCACAGATACGCAGTATTTT.

V is TRBV5-1 and J is TRBJ2-3, with TRBD1 as a possible D gene (6 bases). The CDR3 consists of 16 residues. Germline CDR1 and CDR2: SGHRS and YFSETQ. V shed 5 bases and J shed 6 bases, with 22 bases lying between them. The CDR3 sequence: CASSPSGVRSSDTQYF. The CDR3 bases are TGCGCCAGCAGTCCCTCAGGGGTCCGAAGTAGCGATACGCAGTATTTT.

This chain links TRBV6-5 with TRBJ1-1; 10 nucleotides line up with TRBD1. CDR3 length: 14 residues. Germline assignment: CDR1 MNHEY and CDR2 SVGAGI. V was clipped by 5 bases and J by 3 bases; unmatched bases: 3. The CDR3 spells CASSRTGGDTEAFF. DNA for the CDR3: TGTGCCAGCAGTCGGACAGGGGGAGACACTGAAGCTTTCTTT.

This clone was counted only a few times. The rearrangement links TRBV6-1 to TRBJ2-1; TRBD2 matches 8 bases. V was clipped by 0 bases and J by 3 bases; unmatched bases: 10. Germline V lookup: CDR1 MNHNS, CDR2 SASEGT. The CDR3 sequence is 18 residues long. CDR3 sequence (DNA): TGTGCCAGCAGTGAAGCGCTTCGGGCGGGGGGAGTCTACAATGAGCAGTTCTTC. Its translation is CASSEALRAGGVYNEQFF.

This chain links TRBV6-5 with TRBJ2-7; TRBD1 aligns across 8 bases. This CDR3 contains 14 residues. V was pared by 5 bases and J by 3 bases, with 6 bases of the junction left unmatched. Looked up from germline, CDR1 is MNHEY and CDR2 is SVGAGI. The CDR3 sequence is CASSISGGFYEQYF. In nucleotides, the CDR3 is TGTGCCAGCAGTATCTCAGGGGGCTTCTACGAGCAGTACTTC.

V usage is TRBV11-2 and J usage is TRBJ2-7, with 7 bases aligning to TRBD1. Trimming at V came to 3 bases and at J to 1 base, leaving 3 bases not matched to a gene. The length of the CDR3 is 14 residues. Germline CDR1 is SGHAT and CDR2 is FQNNGV. CDR3 bases: TGTGCCAGCAGCTTTGGACAGGTGTCCTACGAGCAGTACTTC. Protein: CASSFGQVSYEQYF.

The V call is TRBV28, the J call TRBJ1-2, with a tentative D call TRBD1 (6 bases). V gave up 10 bases and J gave up 0 bases, with 12 bases separating them. Germline CDR1 is MDHEN and CDR2 is SYDVKM. The length of the CDR3 is 13 residues. The CDR3 sequence: CAIGGPSNYGYTF. The CDR3 DNA sequence: TGTGCCATCGGGGGGCCGTCTAACTATGGCTACACCTTC.

J is TRBJ1-1 and V is TRBV12-1. TRBV12-1 is listed as a pseudogene. The CDR3 spans 16 residues. This CDR3 reads CASSFGVGGAGTEAFF. Here the CDR3 DNA reads TGTGCCAGCAGCTTTGGAGTTGGAGGGGCGGGCACTGAAGCTTTCTTT.

The V call is TRBV7-9, the J call TRBJ2-2; 7 bases are a match to TRBD1. CDR1 is SEHNR, CDR2 FQNEAQ, per germline (reference sequence). V shed 5 bases, J shed 6 bases, and the junction held 6 bases outside the gene matches. The CDR3 runs to 14 residues. CDR3: CASSTDRVAGELFF. CDR3 DNA sequence: TGTGCCAGCAGCACAGACAGGGTTGCCGGGGAGCTGTTTTTT.

The chain links TRBV7-6 to TRBJ1-2; 8 bases are shared with TRBD1. Germline lookup yields CDR1 SGHVS and CDR2 FNYEAQ. With V trimmed by 5 bases and J by 4 bases, 6 bases remained unmatched. The CDR3 covers 14 residues. The CDR3 DNA sequence: TGTGCCAGCAGCGGCGGCACAGGGGGCTATGGCTACACCTTC. Residues: CASSGGTGGYGYTF.

The V call is TRBV28, the J call TRBJ2-7; TRBD1 might be the D (5 bases). Germline CDR1 reads MDHEN; CDR2 reads SYDVKM. Deletions cut 6 bases from V and 3 bases from J, with 9 bases between. The CDR3 contains 12 residues. CDR3 in DNA: TGTGCCAGCAGACCAACAGGCTACGAGCAGTACTTC. It yields the protein CASRPTGYEQYF.

The chain uses TRBV10-3 and TRBJ2-2; no clear D gene. V was shortened by 6 bases and J by 2 bases, with 4 bases between the two germline ends. CDR3 size: 12 residues. Germline CDR1 is ENHRY and CDR2 is SYGVKD. CDR3 DNA: TGTGCCATCAGGTCAAACACCGGGGAGCTGTTTTTT. Amino acid sequence: CAIRSNTGELFF.

V gene TRBV6-6 combines with J gene TRBJ2-5; 10 bases are shared with TRBD1. Trimming removed 5 bases from V and 5 bases from J; junction bases left unmatched: 2. CDR3 length: 13 residues. CDR1 and CDR2 (germline): MNHNY, SVGAGI (reference sequence). The DNA of the CDR3 is TGTGCCAGCAGTCCGGGACAGGGGGAGACCCAGTACTTC. Translation: CASSPGQGETQYF.

This clone was detected only a few times. V usage is TRBV7-8 and J usage is TRBJ1-1; the D gene is possibly TRBD1 (6 bases). The germline gives CDR1 SGHVS, CDR2 FQNEAQ. Trimming took 5 bases from V and 0 from J, leaving 16 bases between them. The CDR3 sequence is 16 residues long. The CDR3 region is CASSPYRVPVNTEAFF. CDR3 sequence (DNA): TGTGCCAGCAGCCCCTACAGGGTTCCGGTGAACACTGAAGCTTTCTTT.

The chain couples TRBV28 to TRBJ1-1; 11 bases are shared with TRBD1. Trimming took 4 bases from V and 4 from J; bases not matched to a gene: 2. The CDR3 length is 14 residues. The germline CDR1 and CDR2 sequences are MDHEN and SYDVKM. This CDR3 is CASSWTGGRTEAFF. Written as DNA, the CDR3 is TGTGCCAGCAGTTGGACAGGGGGCCGCACTGAAGCTTTCTTT.

The chain couples TRBV12-5 to TRBJ2-2; D is ambiguous. Germline CDR1 LGHNT, CDR2 FRNRAP. The CDR3 is 12 residues long. V lost 3 bases, J lost 6 bases, and 5 bases lay in between. CDR3 in DNA: TGTGCTAGTGGTTTCACGGCCGGGGAGCTGTTTTTT. It codes for CASGFTAGELFF.

The J gene is TRBJ2-3, the V gene TRBV4-1; D remains ambiguous. V was shortened by 4 bases and J by 7 bases, with 12 bases between the two germline ends. The CDR3 has 13 amino acids. Germline-derived CDR1 and CDR2 are MGHRA and YSYEKL. The CDR3 bases are TGCGCCAGCAGCCTGCATTCGCCTAATACGCAGTATTTT. Amino acid sequence: CASSLHSPNTQYF.

With regard to this clone: Additional DNA sequences in this sample encode the identical CDR3. The CDR3 DNA sequence: TGTGCCAGCAGTGTGACAGGAGGCGGAAATGAGCAGTTCTTC. It encodes CASSVTGGGNEQFF. This chain uses TRBV25-1 with TRBJ2-1; possibly TRBD1 for D (6 bases). V gave up 4 bases and J gave up 7 bases, with 14 bases separating them. Germline V gene lookup returns CDR1 MGHDK and CDR2 SYGVNS. The CDR3 length is 14 residues.

Regarding this clone: Other DNA sequences in this sample translate to the same CDR3. The chain has TRBV10-3 and TRBJ2-7, with no clear D. Per germline, CDR1 ENHRY and CDR2 SYGVKD. CDR3 length equals 13 residues. V was trimmed by 3 bases and J by 0 bases, leaving 6 bases between them. CDR3 DNA sequence: TGTGCCATCAGTGAAGGAGCCTCCTACGAGCAGTACTTC. Protein sequence: CAISEGASYEQYF.

This chain uses TRBV13 with TRBJ1-3; tentative D call: TRBD1 (5 bases). The CDR3 length is 16 residues. Germline CDR1 PRHDT, CDR2 FYEKMQ (reference sequence). V lost 2 bases and J lost 2, with 13 bases in between. CDR3 DNA: TGTGCCAGCAGCTTACGTTACCAGGGAACTGGAAACACCATATATTTT. It codes for CASSLRYQGTGNTIYF.

This clone was seen once. The chain carries TRBV7-3 and TRBJ1-5, with D unclear. Germline CDR1 and CDR2: SGHTA and FQGTGA. V lost 6 bases to trimming and J lost 0 bases, with 12 bases between them. The CDR3 has 15 amino acids. CDR3 nucleotide sequence: TGTGCCAGCAGGAAACCCGGTTATAGCAATCAGCCCCAGCATTTT. It specifies CASRKPGYSNQPQHF. Variable domain in full (rest from reference TRBV7-3 and TRBJ1-5): GAGVSQTPSNKVTEKGKYVELRCDPISGHTALYWYRQSLGQGPEFLIYFQGTGAADDSGLPNDRFFAVRPEGSVSTLKIQRTERGDSAVYLCASRKPGYSNQPQHFGDGTRLSIL.

J is TRBJ2-1 and V is TRBV11-2; weak D call: TRBD2 (6 bases). Trimming pared 5 bases from V and 6 bases from J, leaving 14 bases between. Per germline, CDR1 SGHAT and CDR2 FQNNGV. This CDR3 comprises 14 residues. In DNA form, the CDR3 reads TGTGCCAGCAGCGCTAGCGTGTGGGGCAATGAGCAGTTCTTC. Amino acid sequence: CASSASVWGNEQFF.

In its sample, this clone was seen a few times. The gene calls are TRBV9 and TRBJ1-1; perhaps TRBD1 as D (6 bases). The ends were cut back, 2 bases at V and 2 bases at J, with 13 bases in the middle. The germline V gene encodes CDR1 SGDLS and CDR2 YYNGEE. This CDR3 has 15 residues. CDR3 loop: CASSVGQLLNTEAFF. The CDR3 region has the DNA TGTGCCAGCAGCGTCGGACAGCTACTTAACACTGAAGCTTTCTTT.

The chain is built from TRBV7-2 and TRBJ1-2; maybe TRBD1 (5 bases). The CDR3 runs to 15 residues. V was clipped by 1 base and J by 4 bases, with 13 bases between them. Germline CDR1 reads SGHTA; CDR2 reads FQGNSA. The CDR3 nucleotides read TGTGCCAGCAGCTTAGTTGACAGCACCCTCTATGGCTACACCTTC. As protein: CASSLVDSTLYGYTF.

In nucleotides, the CDR3 is TGTGCCACCCTCGACGAGGGAAAGTTAGATCAGCCCCAGCATTTT. Amino acid sequence: CATLDEGKLDQPQHF. The V call is TRBV15, the J call TRBJ1-5; D gene ambiguous. V lost 8 bases and J 5 bases, leaving 19 bases between the germline ends. Germline V CDR1 and CDR2: LNHNV, YYDKDF (reference sequence). The length of the CDR3 is 15 residues.

The CDR3 reads CAGARGQGRGQPQHF. Here the CDR3 DNA reads TGTGCCGGAGCTAGAGGACAGGGAAGGGGTCAGCCCCAGCATTTT. The chain is built from TRBV6-1 and TRBJ1-5; TRBD1 aligns across 8 bases. The germline gives CDR1 MNHNS, CDR2 SASEGT. The CDR3 totals 15 residues. With V trimmed by 11 bases and J by 6 bases, 15 bases remained unmatched.

This chain links TRBV27 with TRBJ2-5; D is possibly TRBD2 (6 bases). This CDR3 has 13 residues. Germline CDR1 is MNHEY and CDR2 is SMNVEV (reference sequence). Trimming stripped 7 bases from V and 5 bases from J, with 14 bases between. The CDR3 nucleotides are TGTGCCAGCACCTCGGGCGGGGACGAGACCCAGTACTTC. This sequence encodes CASTSGGDETQYF.

The V call is TRBV28, the J call TRBJ1-2, with 10 bases matching TRBD1. Trimming took 2 bases from V and 6 from J; bases not matched to a gene: 15. CDR3 length: 18 amino acids. CDR1 and CDR2 (germline): MDHEN, SYDVKM. CDR3 residues: CASSLSMAGTGVMNGYTF. The CDR3 region has the DNA TGTGCCAGCAGTTTAAGTATGGCCGGGACAGGGGTTATGAATGGCTACACCTTC.